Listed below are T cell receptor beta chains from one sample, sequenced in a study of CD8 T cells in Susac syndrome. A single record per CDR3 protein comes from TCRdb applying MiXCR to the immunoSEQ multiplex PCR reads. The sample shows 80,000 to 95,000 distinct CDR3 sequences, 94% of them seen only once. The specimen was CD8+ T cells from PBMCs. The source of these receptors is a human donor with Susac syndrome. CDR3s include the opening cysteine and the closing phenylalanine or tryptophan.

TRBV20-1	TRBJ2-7	CSARDGAGFSYEQYF
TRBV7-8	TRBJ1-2	CASSPSTSDQGGYGYTF
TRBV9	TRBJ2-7	CASSLSDRGLSYEQYF
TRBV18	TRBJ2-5	CASSPTGSGALVETQYF
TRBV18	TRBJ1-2	CASSDTSNYGYTF
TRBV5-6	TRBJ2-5	CASSFPGQRLETQYF
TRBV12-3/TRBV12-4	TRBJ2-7	CASSPSGQTYEQYF
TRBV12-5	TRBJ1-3	CASALEGQGNTIYF
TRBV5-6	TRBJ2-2	CASSLAVEGYTGELFF
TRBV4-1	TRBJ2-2	CASRPGLGGQGVAGELFF
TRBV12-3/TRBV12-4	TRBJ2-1	CASSTIPLTGSNEQFF
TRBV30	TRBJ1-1	CAGNRGATEAFF